One and the same sample provided the 25 T cell receptor beta chains below, sequenced in a study of blood T cell repertoires in COVID-19. The method was immunoSEQ multiplex PCR; TCRdb's version includes in-frame clones alone and lacks a portion of them. The sample lists under 200,000 clones, around 90% occurring once. The sequenced sample consisted of peripheral blood. Receptors were obtained from a man aged 60 to 69 with active or convalescent COVID-19.

The chain employs TRBV5-1 and TRBJ2-5; 8 nucleotides line up with TRBD2. V gave up 7 bases and J gave up 0 bases; unmatched junction bases: 17. CDR3 length: 18 amino acids. The germline V gene has CDR1 SGHRS and CDR2 YFSETQ. The CDR3 coding sequence is TGCGCCAGCCGCCCGCGAAGCGGGGGCCTGTCCCACCAAGAGACCCAGTACTTC. Residues: CASRPRSGGLSHQETQYF.

The rearrangement uses TRBV5-1 and TRBJ1-6; D is ambiguous. Trimming cost V 4 bases and J 0 bases, with 32 bases left between them. This CDR3 is built from 23 residues. Germline CDR1 SGHRS, CDR2 YFSETQ. The CDR3 region is CASSPPRATWQIIPSSYNSPLHF. The CDR3 DNA is TGCGCCAGCAGCCCCCCGCGGGCCACGTGGCAGATAATCCCGAGCTCCTATAATTCACCCCTCCACTTT.

This clone was counted a single time. The CDR3 nucleotides are TGTGCCAGCAGCCCCGGCGGAGGCACAGATACGCAGTATTTT. This gives the protein CASSPGGGTDTQYF. J is TRBJ2-3 and V is TRBV7-9; D is ambiguous. Trimming took 5 bases from V and 1 from J, leaving 10 bases between them. This CDR3 is 14 amino acids long. Germline V gene data show CDR1 as SEHNR and CDR2 as FQNEAQ (reference sequence).

CDR3 in amino acids: CASSLARTETQYF. CDR3 sequence (DNA): TGTGCCAGCAGCTTGGCTAGAACAGAGACCCAGTACTTC. This chain uses TRBV5-6 with TRBJ2-5; D remains unclear. Trimming took 0 bases from V and 4 from J, leaving 7 bases between them. The CDR3 runs to 13 residues. The V gene's germline CDR1 is SGHDT and CDR2 YYEEEE.

The chain is built from TRBV7-2 and TRBJ2-4; 10 bases are a match to TRBD2. The CDR3 length is 16 residues. Germline CDR1 reads SGHTA; CDR2 reads FQGNSA. V trimming: 3 bases; J trimming: 2 bases; junction bases outside the gene matches: 4. The CDR3 here is CASSFQRGGSKNIQYF. CDR3 nucleotides: TGTGCCAGCAGCTTCCAGCGGGGGGGCTCCAAAAACATTCAGTACTTC.

The genes are TRBV5-1 and TRBJ2-2; 9 nucleotides agree with TRBD1. The CDR3 loop spans 16 amino acids. J gave up 4 bases and V 4 bases, and 8 bases lay outside the gene matches. Germline V gene data show CDR1 as SGHRS and CDR2 as YFSETQ. CDR3 DNA sequence: TGCGCCAGCAGCATAGGACAGGGGCAATTCACCGGGGAGCTGTTTTTT. Translated, it gives CASSIGQGQFTGELFF.

The J gene is TRBJ1-2, the V gene TRBV29-1, with a possible D match to TRBD1 (6 bases). V was clipped by 6 bases and J by 0 bases, with 14 bases between them. The CDR3 is made up of 14 amino acids. The V gene's germline CDR1 is SQVTM and CDR2 ANQGSEA. CDR3 DNA sequence: TGCAGCGTAAAAGGGACAAGAGCTAACTATGGCTACACCTTC. It is translated as CSVKGTRANYGYTF.

Remarks on this clone: The identical CDR3 is also encoded by other nucleotide sequences in the sample. The V call is TRBV6-5, the J call TRBJ2-7; the D is unclear. CDR1 MNHEY and CDR2 SVGAGI come from the germline V gene. Between the trimmed V and J ends, which lost 0 bases and 0 bases, there was a span of 6 bases. The CDR3 is made up of 14 amino acids. The CDR3 sequence: CASSYSVSSYEQYF. The CDR3 DNA follows: TGTGCCAGCAGTTACTCCGTCAGCTCCTACGAGCAGTACTTC.

V is TRBV6-5 and J is TRBJ1-1, with D uncertain. CDR1 MNHEY and CDR2 SVGAGI come from the germline V gene. Trimming shortened V by 7 bases and J by 2 bases, and 14 bases separated the two germline ends. The CDR3 spans 14 residues. CDR3 in amino acids: CASTLPRVNTEAFF. The CDR3, as DNA: TGTGCCAGCACTCTACCCCGGGTTAACACTGAAGCTTTCTTT.

In nucleotides, the CDR3 is TGCGCCAGCAGCCAAGCCAGCGGGGGGGCGGTAGATACGCAGTATTTT. Its translation: CASSQASGGAVDTQYF. The chain is built from TRBV4-1 and TRBJ2-3; 10 nucleotides line up with TRBD2. Germline assignment: CDR1 MGHRA and CDR2 YSYEKL. The CDR3 length is 16 residues. V dropped 1 base and J dropped 5; count of bases not matched to a gene: 6.

The genes are TRBV5-4 and TRBJ1-6; D gene uncertain. Germline-derived CDR1 and CDR2 are SGHNT and YYREEE (reference sequence). The CDR3 has 15 residues. The ends were cut back, 1 base at V and 0 bases at J, with 5 bases in the middle. CDR3 DNA: TGTGCCAGCAGCTTGAGCTACTCCTATAATTCACCCCTCCACTTT. It is translated as CASSLSYSYNSPLHF.

The V gene is TRBV5-1, the J gene TRBJ1-1; 8 bases map to TRBD1. The CDR3 contains 13 residues. After removal of 3 bases from V and 11 bases from J, the junction contained 9 bases not matched to a gene. The germline CDR1 and CDR2 sequences are SGHRS and YFSETQ. Here the CDR3 DNA reads TGCGCCAGCAGCTCCCTGCCAGGGGGCGAGGCTTTCTTT. The encoded protein is CASSSLPGGEAFF.

J is TRBJ1-2 and V is TRBV19, with 8 bases aligning to TRBD1. The germline V gene has CDR1 LNHDA and CDR2 SQIVND (reference sequence). Trimming took 3 bases from V and 6 from J; bases not matched to a gene: 6. The CDR3 consists of 14 residues. CDR3: CASSILQGAHGYTF. The CDR3 coding sequence is TGTGCCAGTAGTATTCTCCAGGGGGCCCATGGCTACACCTTC.

V is TRBV5-6 and J is TRBJ1-1; D not certain. CDR1 is SGHDT and CDR2 is YYEEEE in the germline V gene. Trimming took off 4 bases at V and 2 bases at J, with 9 bases between the two ends. The CDR3 is made up of 13 amino acids. Here the CDR3 DNA reads TGTGCCAGCAGCCCTGGAGGCAACACTGAAGCTTTCTTT. Translated: CASSPGGNTEAFF.

This chain connects TRBV4-2 to TRBJ2-7; TRBD2 agrees at 10 bases. V lost 1 base, J lost 3 bases, and 6 bases stayed unmatched. The CDR3 sequence is 16 residues long. Germline V gene sequence: CDR1 LGHNA, CDR2 YNFKEQ. This CDR3 reads CASSQGVAGGFYEQYF. The CDR3 DNA sequence: TGTGCCAGCAGCCAAGGTGTAGCGGGGGGATTCTACGAGCAGTACTTC.

CDR3 residues: CASSTQGASYEQYF. CDR3 DNA sequence: TGTGCCAGCAGCACACAGGGGGCTTCCTACGAGCAGTACTTC. V usage is TRBV2 and J usage is TRBJ2-7; TRBD1 agrees at 9 bases. With 6 bases clipped from V and 1 base from J, the junction kept 4 bases outside the gene matches. The germline gives CDR1 SNHLY, CDR2 FYNNEI. There are 14 residues in the CDR3.

The V gene is TRBV11-2, the J gene TRBJ2-1; TRBD2 matches 10 bases. CDR1 is SGHAT, CDR2 FQNNGV, per germline. The CDR3 has 15 amino acids. The junction had 11 bases not matched to a gene; V was cut back by 5 bases and J by 10 bases. The CDR3 DNA follows: TGTGCCAGCAGCCCCACCAGAGCGGGGGGGAACGAGCAGTTCTTC. Translating it yields CASSPTRAGGNEQFF.

The chain is built from TRBV7-8 and TRBJ2-7; the D gene is possibly TRBD1 (6 bases). V was trimmed by 5 bases and J by 2 bases, leaving 13 bases between them. This CDR3 region has 14 residues. CDR1 and CDR2 from the germline V gene are SGHVS and FQNEAQ. CDR3: CASSIDRPPYEQYF. CDR3 sequence (DNA): TGTGCCAGCAGCATCGACAGGCCTCCCTACGAGCAGTACTTC.

This clone was seen just once. The chain has TRBV11-3 and TRBJ2-2; maybe TRBD1 (5 bases). The CDR3 totals 15 residues. Germline CDR1 reads SGHNT; CDR2 reads YENEEA. V was clipped by 3 bases and J by 0 bases, with 8 bases between them. CDR3 sequence (DNA): TGTGCCAGCAGCTTGAGCAGGGCGAACACCGGGGAGCTGTTTTTT. This gives the protein CASSLSRANTGELFF.

V is TRBV7-9 and J is TRBJ1-3, with D possibly being TRBD1 (6 bases). This CDR3 contains 16 residues. Looked up from germline, CDR1 is SEHNR and CDR2 is FQNEAQ (reference sequence). Trimming took 5 bases from V and 5 from J, leaving 19 bases between them. In DNA, the CDR3 is TGTGCCAGCAGCCAACCGACAGGTCGGCCGAGAAACACCATATATTTT. It encodes CASSQPTGRPRNTIYF.

The gene calls are TRBV5-4 and TRBJ1-4; TRBD1 aligns across 9 bases. The V gene's germline CDR1 is SGHNT and CDR2 YYREEE (reference sequence). J was trimmed by 8 bases and V by 3 bases; bases with no gene match: 14. This CDR3 region has 17 residues. CDR3 sequence: CASSSSPGQGTQEKLFF. The CDR3 DNA follows: TGTGCCAGCAGCTCAAGTCCGGGACAGGGCACTCAAGAAAAACTGTTTTTT.

V is TRBV7-8 and J is TRBJ1-1; 8 positions match TRBD1. The J segment lost 5 bases and the V segment lost 2 bases, leaving 7 bases of the junction unmatched. Germline loops: CDR1 SGHVS, CDR2 FQNEAQ. The CDR3 has 15 amino acids. Here the CDR3 reads CASSLQDREGTEAFF. For the CDR3, the DNA is TGTGCCAGCAGCTTACAGGACAGGGAGGGAACTGAAGCTTTCTTT.

V and J are TRBV30 and TRBJ2-6, with D possibly matching TRBD1 (6 bases). Germline CDR1 reads GTSNPN; CDR2 reads SVGIG (reference sequence). Trimming pared 8 bases from V and 1 base from J, leaving 21 bases between. The CDR3 extends over 17 amino acids. The CDR3 DNA reads TGTGCCGCCTCGACAGGACTGGGGGTATCTGGGGCCAACGTCCTGACTTTC. This encodes CAASTGLGVSGANVLTF. Using reference TRBV30 and TRBJ2-6 for the parts outside the CDR3, the full variable domain is SQTIHQWPATLVQPVGSPLSLECTVEGTSNPNLYWYRQAAGRGLQLLFYSVGIGQISSEVPQNLSASRPQDRQFILSSKKLLLSDSGFYLCAASTGLGVSGANVLTFGAGSRLTVL.

This chain joins TRBV14 and TRBJ1-5; 7 nucleotides line up with TRBD1. Per germline, CDR1 SGHDN and CDR2 FVKESK. This CDR3 comprises 13 residues. The V segment lost 0 bases and the J segment 10 bases; nucleotides outside the gene matches: 3. CDR3 DNA: TGTGCCAGCAGCCAAGAAACAGGGGACCCCCAGCATTTT. Translation gives CASSQETGDPQHF.

V is TRBV9 and J is TRBJ2-5; a possible D gene is TRBD1 (5 bases). Per the germline V gene, CDR1 is SGDLS and CDR2 is YYNGEE. The V and J ends lost 5 bases and 1 base respectively, with 9 bases between them. This CDR3 is built from 13 residues. The CDR3 DNA reads as TGTGCCAGCAGTCAGGGCATCCAAGAGACCCAGTACTTC. Translating gives CASSQGIQETQYF.